This T cell receptor (beta chain) was recorded in a study of T cells in women clearing cervical HPV infection. Study-level information: Donors had HPV16-related CIN3 or worse; 2 had invasive cancer. Study-level points and caveats: Cases carried less TRBV6-7 than controls: approximately 0.1% versus 0.16%. Timing of associations relative to infection is unclear; T-cell subsets were not isolated.

A remark on this clone: Its antigen is not identified. Read coverage stops 3 residues before the CDR3 terminus; the germline J gene supplies the remainder.

Average input was approximately 1,100 ng genomic DNA for immunoSEQ TCR beta CDR3 amplification. Produced via immunoSEQ multiplex PCR; TCRdb's table is partial and in-frame only. The sample's table shows about 30,000 clones. Trimming at V came to 5 bases and at J to 2 bases, leaving 7 bases not matched to a gene. The CDR3 totals 15 residues. Per the germline V gene, CDR1 is SGHTA and CDR2 is FQGNSA. The V and J genes are TRBV7-2 and TRBJ2-3; 7 bases are shared with TRBD1. Material: blood buffy coat. The receptor was isolated from a woman between 18 and 69 years old with a cervical HPV16 infection that either progressed to CIN3+ or cleared (not recorded which). Here the CDR3 reads CASSPWDRSTDTQYF. The sequenced part of the CDR3 DNA is TGTGCCAGCAGCCCATGGGACAGATCCACAGATACG.